The entry below gives a single TCR beta chain sequence along with its context. The method was immunoSEQ multiplex PCR; TCRdb's version includes in-frame clones alone and lacks a portion of them. Of hundreds of thousands of clones listed, 75% to 90% are singletons. The data are from a study of blood T cell repertoires in COVID-19. The germline CDR1 and CDR2 sequences are SGHTA and FQGNSA. The CDR3 has 13 residues. Trimming stripped 4 bases from V and 7 bases from J, with 12 bases between. The rearrangement links TRBV7-2 to TRBJ2-3; TRBD1 might be the D (5 bases). Input material: PBMCs or T cells enriched from blood (not recorded which). The TCR was taken from a woman aged 40 to 50 who had recovered from COVID-19. CDR3 loop: CASSSLGQNTQYF. As DNA, the CDR3 is TGTGCCAGCAGCTCGTTGGGGCAAAATACGCAGTATTTT.